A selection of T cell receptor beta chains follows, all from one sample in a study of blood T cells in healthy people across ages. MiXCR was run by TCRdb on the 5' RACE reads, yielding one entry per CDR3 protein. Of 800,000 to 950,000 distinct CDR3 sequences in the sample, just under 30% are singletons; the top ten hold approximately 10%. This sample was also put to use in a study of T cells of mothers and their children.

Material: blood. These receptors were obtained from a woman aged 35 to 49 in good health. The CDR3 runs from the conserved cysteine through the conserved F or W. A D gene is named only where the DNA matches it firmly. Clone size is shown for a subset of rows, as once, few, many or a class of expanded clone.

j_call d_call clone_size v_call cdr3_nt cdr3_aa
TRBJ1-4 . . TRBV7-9 TGTGCCAGCAGCCCCTCAAACGGCAACATCAATGAAAAACTGTTTTTT CASSPSNGNINEKLFF
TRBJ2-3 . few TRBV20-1 TGCAGTGCTGTAGGCACAGATACGCAGTATTTT CSAVGTDTQYF
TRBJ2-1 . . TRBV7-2 TGTGCCAGCAGCTTAGAACAGGGCCCATACAATGAGCAGTTCTTC CASSLEQGPYNEQFF
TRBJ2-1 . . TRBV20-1 TGCAGTGCTCTACACCCGAGCTCCTACAATGGGCAGTTCTTC CSALHPSSYNGQFF
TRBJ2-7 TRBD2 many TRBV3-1 TGTGCCAGCAGCCAAAGCGGGGGGGCCTACGAGCAGTACTTC CASSQSGGAYEQYF
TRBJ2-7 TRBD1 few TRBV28 TGTGCCAGCAGTTCACCGACCGGGACAGCCTACGAGCAGTACTTC CASSSPTGTAYEQYF
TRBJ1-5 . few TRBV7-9 TGTGCCAGCAGCTCCCTACAGAATCAGCCCCAGCATTTT CASSSLQNQPQHF
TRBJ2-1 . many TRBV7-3 TGTGCCAGCAGCTATCAGGGGGGGGCGGCATACAATGAGCAGTTCTTC CASSYQGGAAYNEQFF
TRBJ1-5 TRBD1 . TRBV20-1 TGCAGTGTCAGCTCTCGACCGGGACAGGCGAGCAATCAGCCCCAGCATTTT CSVSSRPGQASNQPQHF
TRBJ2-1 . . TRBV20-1 TGCAGTGCTAGAGATCTGGAGGGGCAATCCCTACAATGGGAGCAGTTCTTC CSARDLEGQSLQWEQFF
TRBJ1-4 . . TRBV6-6 TGTGCCAGCAGTAGGCCAGGGGTGGATAGTGAAAAACTGTTTTTT CASSRPGVDSEKLFF
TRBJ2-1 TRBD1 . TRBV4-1 TGCGCCAGCAGCCAAGGGGGGACAGGGGGATACTACAATGAGCAGTTCTTC CASSQGGTGGYYNEQFF
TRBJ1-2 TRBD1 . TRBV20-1 TGCAGTGCTAGTTACAGGGGTGGCTATGGCTACACCTTC CSASYRGGYGYTF
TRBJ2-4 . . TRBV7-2 TGTGCCGGCAGCTTGAAGGGGGGCAAAAGCATTCAGTACTTC CAGSLKGGKSIQYF
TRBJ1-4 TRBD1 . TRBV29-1 TGCAGCGTTGCCGGTGAACCAGGGGGCGAGAATGAAAAACTGTTTTTT CSVAGEPGGENEKLFF
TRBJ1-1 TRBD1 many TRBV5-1 TGCGCCAGCAGCTACGGGGCAGGGGGGTCGGGTACTGAAGCTTTCTTT CASSYGAGGSGTEAFF
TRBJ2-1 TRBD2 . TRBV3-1 TGTGCCAGCAGCCCCCGACGGCGGGGGAGCTCCTACAATGAGCAGTTCTTC CASSPRRRGSSYNEQFF